The 7 T cell receptor beta chains presented below share a single source sample, sequenced in a study of blood T cells in healthy people across ages. Alongside a J-beta primer mix, a sample-barcoded 5' primer served in a second PCR lasting roughly 7 to 11 cycles. TCRdb used MiXCR to reprocess the 5' RACE reads, holding one entry per CDR3 protein. Found here are fewer than 1 million distinct CDR3 sequences, under 55% of them singletons; the top ten hold about 21%. The sequenced sample consisted of blood. These receptors all come from a man in his 60s in good health.

In regard to this clonotype: The germline gene is not matched at one end of the junction; a read error may be the cause. The J gene is TRBJ1-2, the V gene TRBV4-3; D unclear. Looked up from germline, CDR1 is LGHNA and CDR2 is YSLEER. The CDR3 contains 16 residues. CDR3 amino acids: CASSQDRQAVNYGHTF. DNA for the CDR3: TGCGCCAGCAGCCAAGACCGCCAAGCAGTTAACTATGGCCACACCTTC.

This clonotype was observed a few times. The V gene is TRBV5-1, the J gene TRBJ2-1; 9 bases align to TRBD1. Per the germline V gene, CDR1 is SGHRS and CDR2 is YFSETQ. V was clipped by 2 bases and J by 4 bases; unmatched bases: 13. The CDR3 is 18 residues long. The CDR3 coding sequence is TGCGCCAGCAGCTTATTCTTGGACAGGGGAGTGAGTTACAATGAGCAGTTCTTC. It translates to CASSLFLDRGVSYNEQFF.

This clonotype was picked up a small number of times. The CDR3 protein is CASSLATITGELFF. The DNA of the CDR3 is TGTGCCAGCAGCTTAGCGACAATCACCGGGGAGCTGTTTTTT. This sequence joins TRBV7-2 and TRBJ2-2; D call uncertain. This CDR3 spans 14 amino acids. Per germline, CDR1 SGHTA and CDR2 FQGNSA. Trimming left V 0 bases short and J 4 bases short, with 6 bases between.

Notes on this clonotype: Being one base from a much bigger clone, this may be a read error. The chain has TRBV4-2 and TRBJ2-7; the D is unclear. The better agreement between TRBJ2-5 and the DNA end casts doubt on the J call. Germline CDR1 and CDR2: LGHNA and YNFKEQ. The CDR3 runs 11 residues. CDR3 in amino acids: CANSQDETQYF. The CDR3 region has the DNA TGTGCCAACAGCCAAGATGAGACCCAGTACTTC.

The V gene is TRBV13, the J gene TRBJ2-7, with D tentatively TRBD2 (6 bases). The CDR3 totals 14 residues. With 8 bases removed from V and 2 bases from J, the gap between germline ends came to 16 bases. Germline CDR1 and CDR2: PRHDT and FYEKMQ (reference sequence). The CDR3 loop is CASRRRGGTYEQYF. CDR3 bases: TGTGCCAGCCGCCGACGGGGAGGAACCTACGAGCAGTACTTC.

The sample holds a few counts of this clonotype. The V gene is TRBV6-5, the J gene TRBJ2-6, with D hard to call. The V end lost 2 bases, the J end lost 0 bases, and 8 bases lay between the germline ends. Germline loops: CDR1 MNHEY, CDR2 SVGAGI. This CDR3 region has 16 residues. The CDR3 loop reads CASSYDSPSGANVLTF. As DNA, the CDR3 is TGTGCCAGCAGTTACGACTCCCCCTCTGGGGCCAACGTCCTGACTTTC.

The chain couples TRBV5-1 to TRBJ2-1; 10 nucleotides agree with TRBD2. Germline CDR1 is SGHRS and CDR2 is YFSETQ. This CDR3 spans 19 amino acids. J gave up 0 bases and V 0 bases, and 9 bases lay outside the gene matches. The CDR3 sequence: CASSLGSGGSMSSYNEQFF. The CDR3 region has the DNA TGCGCCAGCAGCTTGGGTAGCGGGGGGTCTATGAGCTCCTACAATGAGCAGTTCTTC.